This T cell receptor (beta chain) was observed in a study of blood T cell repertoires in COVID-19. About the research overall: There were acute and convalescent COVID-19 samples, and they came from the United States, Italy and Spain. PBMCs, B-cell-depleted T cells, or T cells provided the cDNA or gDNA that made up the material.

V was clipped by 4 bases and J by 6 bases; unmatched bases: 6. This CDR3 comprises 16 residues. From germline, CDR1 is MNHEY and CDR2 SVGEGT. Authors' analysis steps: Estimates of nucleated cell counts were drawn from the amplification of reference gene primers. Sequencing was performed with immunoSEQ multiplex PCR; in TCRdb, only in-frame clones are kept and a portion is missing. Clonal size and the V and J genes are those of that table, whereas D and trimming came from the DNA. This repertoire shows about 180,000 clones, about 86% found once; its top ten account for less than 3.5%. Sequenced sample: peripheral blood. The receptor was derived from a woman in her 30s with active or convalescent COVID-19. The chain recombines TRBV6-2 or TRBV6-3 with TRBJ2-1; 13 bases are a match to TRBD2. The CDR3 coding sequence is TGTGCCAGCAGTTCCCAGGGACTAGCGGGGTCCAATGAGCAGTTCTTC. This translates into CASSSQGLAGSNEQFF.